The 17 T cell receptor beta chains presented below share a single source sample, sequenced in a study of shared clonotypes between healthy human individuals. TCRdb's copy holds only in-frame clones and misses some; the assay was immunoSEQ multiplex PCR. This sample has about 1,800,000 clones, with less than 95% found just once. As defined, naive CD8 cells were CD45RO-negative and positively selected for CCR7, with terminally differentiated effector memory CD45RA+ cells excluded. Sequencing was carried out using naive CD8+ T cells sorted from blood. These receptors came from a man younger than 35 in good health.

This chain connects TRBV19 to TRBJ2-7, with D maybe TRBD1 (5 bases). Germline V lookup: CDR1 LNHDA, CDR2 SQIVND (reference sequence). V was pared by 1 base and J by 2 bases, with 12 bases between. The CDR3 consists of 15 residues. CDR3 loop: CASSIGRVGPYEQYF. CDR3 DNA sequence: TGTGCCAGTAGTATAGGCAGGGTAGGGCCCTACGAGCAGTACTTC.

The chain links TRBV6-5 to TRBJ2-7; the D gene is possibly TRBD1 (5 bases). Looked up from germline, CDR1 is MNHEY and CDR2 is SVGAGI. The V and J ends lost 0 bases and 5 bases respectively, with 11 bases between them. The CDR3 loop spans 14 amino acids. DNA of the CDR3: TGTGCCAGCAGTTACTCGGCAGGGATCCACGAGCAGTACTTC. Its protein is CASSYSAGIHEQYF.

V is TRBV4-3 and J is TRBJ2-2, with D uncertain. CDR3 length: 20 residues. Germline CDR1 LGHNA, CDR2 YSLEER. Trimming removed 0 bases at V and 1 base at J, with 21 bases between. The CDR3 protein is CASSQEENPREFMNTGELFF. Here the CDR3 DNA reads TGCGCCAGCAGCCAAGAGGAGAATCCTAGAGAATTCATGAACACCGGGGAGCTGTTTTTT.

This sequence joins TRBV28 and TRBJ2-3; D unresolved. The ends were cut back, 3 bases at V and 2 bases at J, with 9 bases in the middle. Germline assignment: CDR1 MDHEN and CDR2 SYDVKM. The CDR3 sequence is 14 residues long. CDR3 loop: CASSLSSFTDTQYF. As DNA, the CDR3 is TGTGCCAGCAGTTTGTCGAGTTTCACAGATACGCAGTATTTT.

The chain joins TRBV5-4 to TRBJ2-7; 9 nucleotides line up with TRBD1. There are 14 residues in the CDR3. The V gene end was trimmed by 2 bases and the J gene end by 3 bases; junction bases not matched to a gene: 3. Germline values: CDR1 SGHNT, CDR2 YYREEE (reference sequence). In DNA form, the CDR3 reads TGTGCCAGCAGCTTAACAGGGGGCGTCTACGAGCAGTACTTC. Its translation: CASSLTGGVYEQYF.

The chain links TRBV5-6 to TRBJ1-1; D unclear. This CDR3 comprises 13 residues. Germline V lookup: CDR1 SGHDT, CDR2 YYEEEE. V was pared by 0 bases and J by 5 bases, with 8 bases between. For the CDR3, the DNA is TGTGCCAGCAGCTTGGCCGAGGTGACTGAAGCTTTCTTT. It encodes CASSLAEVTEAFF.

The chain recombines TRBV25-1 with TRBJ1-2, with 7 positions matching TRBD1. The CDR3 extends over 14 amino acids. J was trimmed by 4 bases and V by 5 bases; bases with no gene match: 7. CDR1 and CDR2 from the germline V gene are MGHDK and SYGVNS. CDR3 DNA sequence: TGTGCCAGCAGTCCGTGGGACAGAGTCTATGGCTACACCTTC. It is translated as CASSPWDRVYGYTF.

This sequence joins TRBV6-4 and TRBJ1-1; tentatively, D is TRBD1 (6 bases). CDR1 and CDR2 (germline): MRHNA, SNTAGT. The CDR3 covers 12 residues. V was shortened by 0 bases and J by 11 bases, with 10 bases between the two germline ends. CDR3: CASSDSGGWAFF. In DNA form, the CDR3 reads TGTGCCAGCAGTGACTCAGGGGGATGGGCTTTCTTT.

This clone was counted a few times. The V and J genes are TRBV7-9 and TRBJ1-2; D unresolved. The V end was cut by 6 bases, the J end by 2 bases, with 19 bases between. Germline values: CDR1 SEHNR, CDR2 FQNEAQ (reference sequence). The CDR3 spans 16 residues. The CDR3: CASSRDRTDSNYGYTF. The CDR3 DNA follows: TGTGCCAGCAGTAGAGACCGGACGGACTCCAACTATGGCTACACCTTC.

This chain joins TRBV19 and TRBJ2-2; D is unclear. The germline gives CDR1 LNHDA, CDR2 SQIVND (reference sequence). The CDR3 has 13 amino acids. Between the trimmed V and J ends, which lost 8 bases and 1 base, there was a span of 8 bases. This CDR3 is CASGNRNTGELFF. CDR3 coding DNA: TGTGCCAGTGGGAATAGGAACACCGGGGAGCTGTTTTTT.

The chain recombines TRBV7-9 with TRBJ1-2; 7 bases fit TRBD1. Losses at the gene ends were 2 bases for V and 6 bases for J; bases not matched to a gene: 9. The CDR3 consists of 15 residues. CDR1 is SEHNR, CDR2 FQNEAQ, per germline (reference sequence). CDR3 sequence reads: CASSLFGGQEDGYTF. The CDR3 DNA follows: TGTGCCAGCAGCTTATTTGGAGGACAGGAGGATGGCTACACCTTC.

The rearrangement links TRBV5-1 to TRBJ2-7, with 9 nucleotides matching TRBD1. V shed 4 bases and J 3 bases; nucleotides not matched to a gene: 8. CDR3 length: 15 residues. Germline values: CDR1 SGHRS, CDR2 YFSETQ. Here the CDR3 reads CASSPTGQGFYEQYF. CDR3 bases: TGCGCCAGCAGCCCTACGGGACAGGGCTTCTACGAGCAGTACTTC.

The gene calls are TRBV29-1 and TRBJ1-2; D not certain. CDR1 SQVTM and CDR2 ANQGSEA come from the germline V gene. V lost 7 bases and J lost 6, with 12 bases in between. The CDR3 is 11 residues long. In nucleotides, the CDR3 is TGCAGCGCGAATTCCCTGCATGGCTACACCTTC. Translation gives CSANSLHGYTF.

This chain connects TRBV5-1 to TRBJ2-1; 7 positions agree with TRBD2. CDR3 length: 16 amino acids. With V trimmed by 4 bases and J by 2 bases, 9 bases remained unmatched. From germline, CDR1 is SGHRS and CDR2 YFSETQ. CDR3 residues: CASSPPGGFPYNEQFF. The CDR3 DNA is TGCGCCAGCAGCCCACCCGGGGGGTTTCCCTACAATGAGCAGTTCTTC.

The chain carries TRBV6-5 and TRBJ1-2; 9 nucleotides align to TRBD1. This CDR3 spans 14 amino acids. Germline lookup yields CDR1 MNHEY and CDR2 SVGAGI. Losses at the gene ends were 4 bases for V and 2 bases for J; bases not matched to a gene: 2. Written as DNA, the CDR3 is TGTGCCAGCAGTTCGGGACAGGGAAACTATGGCTACACCTTC. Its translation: CASSSGQGNYGYTF.

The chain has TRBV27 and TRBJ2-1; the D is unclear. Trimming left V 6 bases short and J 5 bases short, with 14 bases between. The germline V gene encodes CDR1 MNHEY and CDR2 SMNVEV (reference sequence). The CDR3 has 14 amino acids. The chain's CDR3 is CASSPRIGDNEQFF. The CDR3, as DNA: TGTGCCAGCAGCCCCCGAATTGGTGACAATGAGCAGTTCTTC.

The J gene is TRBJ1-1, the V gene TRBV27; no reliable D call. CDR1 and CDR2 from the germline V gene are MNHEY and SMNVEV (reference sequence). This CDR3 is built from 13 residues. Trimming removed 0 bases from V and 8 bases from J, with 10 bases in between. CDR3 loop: CASSLSISVEAFF. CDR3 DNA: TGTGCCAGCAGTTTATCGATCTCTGTGGAAGCTTTCTTT.